Listed below are T cell receptor beta chains from one sample, sequenced in a study of CD8 T cells in ankylosing spondylitis. TCRdb re-analysed the 5' RACE reads in MiXCR, keeping a single row per CDR3 protein. The data show about 500,000 distinct CDR3 sequences, with 5.3% seen just once and 3% to 4% held by the top ten. Specimen: blood, either unsorted or a sorted T cell fraction (not recorded which). These receptors were collected from a male donor with ankylosing spondylitis. The CDR3 runs from the conserved cysteine through the conserved F or W. The D gene is left open where the match is weak. Clone size is stated in some rows and not others, as once, few, many or a class when expanded.

abundance	d_gene	v_gene	j_gene	CDR3aa	CDR3nt
many	NA	TRBV7-2	TRBJ2-2	CASRREINTGELFF	TGTGCCAGCAGACGGGAAATTAACACCGGGGAGCTGTTTTTT
many	TRBD2	TRBV5-1	TRBJ2-1	CASSQTLAGGGDNEQFF	TGCGCCAGCAGTCAGACCCTAGCGGGAGGGGGGGACAATGAGCAGTTCTTC
many	NA	TRBV20-1	TRBJ2-3	CSASDGTDTQYF	TGCAGTGCTAGCGACGGAACAGATACGCAGTATTTT
NA	TRBD1	TRBV4-3	TRBJ2-3	CASSQDVRGRTDTQYF	TGCGCCAGCAGCCAAGATGTCAGGGGGCGCACAGATACGCAGTATTTT
many	NA	TRBV9	TRBJ2-7	CASSVAGTLSYEQYF	TGTGCCAGCAGCGTAGCTGGGACACTCTCCTACGAGCAGTACTTC
few	NA	TRBV5-1	TRBJ1-1	CASSFLKEGSDAFF	TGCGCCAGCAGCTTTCTGAAGGAGGGGAGTGACGCTTTCTTT
many	NA	TRBV25-1	TRBJ2-7	CASSPPGGQGLYEQYF	TGTGCCAGCAGTCCTCCTGGAGGACAAGGACTCTACGAGCAGTACTTC
many	NA	TRBV18	TRBJ1-5	CASSPLRAQPQHF	TGTGCCAGCTCACCACTAAGGGCACAGCCCCAGCATTTT
many	TRBD1	TRBV5-1	TRBJ2-3	CASSTGQGAGTDTQYF	TGCGCCAGCAGCACCGGACAGGGGGCTGGCACAGATACGCAGTATTTT
many	TRBD2	TRBV7-2	TRBJ2-1	CASSPSGGYYNEQFF	TGTGCCAGCAGCCCGTCGGGGGGGTACTACAATGAGCAGTTCTTC
NA	TRBD1	TRBV11-1	TRBJ2-1	CASSTTGATYNEQFF	TGTGCCAGCAGCACCACAGGGGCGACCTACAATGAGCAGTTCTTC
many	NA	TRBV7-9	TRBJ1-6	CASSLVGAGNSPLHF	TGTGCCAGCAGCTTAGTGGGGGCTGGGAATTCACCCCTCCACTTT
many	NA	TRBV28	TRBJ2-7	CASSRQDLPEQYF	TGTGCCAGCAGTCGGCAAGATCTCCCCGAGCAGTACTTC
few	NA	TRBV4-3	TRBJ2-4	CASSQDYRGTKNIQYF	TGCGCCAGCAGCCAGGACTATCGGGGGACCAAAAACATTCAGTACTTC
many	NA	TRBV7-2	TRBJ2-7	CASSFRASYEQYF	TGTGCCAGCAGCTTCCGTGCGAGTTACGAGCAGTACTTC
many	NA	TRBV10-3	TRBJ1-1	CATHLETNTEAFF	TGTGCCACGCACTTGGAGACGAACACTGAAGCTTTCTTT
few	TRBD1	TRBV14	TRBJ2-7	CASQSGTGDYEQYF	TGTGCCTCACAATCCGGGACAGGGGATTACGAGCAGTACTTC
NA	NA	TRBV29-1	TRBJ2-1	CSVPGGHGEQFF	TGCAGCGTCCCGGGGGGCCATGGTGAGCAGTTCTTC
many	TRBD1	TRBV29-1	TRBJ1-1	CSVIQGILTEAFF	TGCAGCGTCATACAGGGGATTCTCACTGAAGCTTTCTTT
many	NA	TRBV29-1	TRBJ1-5	CSVTSDGSNQPQHF	TGCAGCGTTACATCCGACGGTAGCAATCAGCCCCAGCATTTT
many	NA	TRBV10-3	TRBJ2-3	CAISEPSTDTQYF	TGTGCCATCAGTGAGCCTAGCACAGATACGCAGTATTTT
many	NA	TRBV24-1	TRBJ2-6	CATSDNSGANVLTF	TGTGCCACCAGCGACAACTCTGGGGCCAACGTCCTGACTTTC
NA	TRBD1	TRBV14	TRBJ1-2	CASSPRDRGAFKNYGYTF	TGTGCCAGCAGTCCCCGCGACAGGGGGGCATTTAAGAACTATGGCTACACCTTC
NA	NA	TRBV6-1	TRBJ1-1	CASRPLRQGWITEAFF	TGTGCCAGCAGACCCCTCAGGCAGGGATGGATCACTGAAGCTTTCTTT
many	NA	TRBV10-3	TRBJ1-2	CAISEAGANYGYTF	TGTGCCATCAGTGAGGCTGGGGCAAACTATGGCTACACCTTC
NA	NA	TRBV7-7	TRBJ2-5	CASSLGGAGRETQYF	TGTGCTAGCAGCTTGGGGGGCGCGGGTCGAGAGACCCAGTACTTC
many	TRBD1	TRBV29-1	TRBJ2-1	CSADETGTGYEQFF	TGCAGCGCCGATGAAACCGGGACAGGTTATGAGCAGTTCTTC
many	NA	TRBV5-1	TRBJ1-1	CASSLDGSGTEAFF	TGCGCCAGCAGCTTGGATGGGAGCGGAACTGAAGCTTTCTTT
few	NA	TRBV10-3	TRBJ2-7	CAISERVFHEQYF	TGTGCCATCAGTGAGCGGGTGTTCCACGAGCAGTACTTC
NA	NA	TRBV6-2/TRBV6-3	TRBJ2-7	CASSYLAGSPEQYF	TGTGCCAGCAGTTACTTGGCCGGATCCCCTGAGCAGTACTTC
many	TRBD1	TRBV6-1	TRBJ1-1	CASSLRGAGGLNTEAFF	TGTGCCAGCAGTCTCAGAGGGGCAGGGGGCCTGAACACTGAAGCTTTCTTT
few	NA	TRBV5-1	TRBJ1-5	CASSLDPGPGNQPQHF	TGCGCCAGCAGCTTGGATCCGGGGCCAGGGAATCAGCCCCAGCATTTT
NA	TRBD2	TRBV4-1	TRBJ2-2	CASSRREGLGNTGELFF	TGCGCCAGCAGCCGTAGAGAGGGACTAGGGAACACCGGGGAGCTGTTTTTT
many	NA	TRBV20-1	TRBJ1-5	CSATDGNSNQPQHF	TGCAGTGCTACGGACGGTAATAGCAATCAGCCCCAGCATTTT
many	NA	TRBV5-1	TRBJ2-5	CASSLAGKETQYF	TGTGCCAGCAGCTTGGCGGGGAAAGAGACCCAGTACTTC
few	NA	TRBV2	TRBJ2-7	CASTLDLYEQYF	TGTGCCAGCACTTTGGACTTGTACGAGCAGTACTTC
many	NA	TRBV27	TRBJ2-2	CASSSHKQGPGELFF	TGTGCCAGCAGTTCACACAAACAGGGACCCGGGGAGCTGTTTTTT
many	NA	TRBV6-1	TRBJ1-5	CASSPLTSNQPQHF	TGTGCCAGCAGTCCCCTCACTAGCAATCAGCCCCAGCATTTT
many	NA	TRBV12-3/TRBV12-4	TRBJ2-7	CASSDGRTRLVREQYF	TGTGCCAGCAGTGATGGCCGGACCCGGCTAGTAAGGGAGCAGTACTTC
many	NA	TRBV20-1	TRBJ2-3	CSASDLSGPDTQYF	TGCAGTGCCTCCGATTTGAGTGGTCCAGATACGCAGTATTTT